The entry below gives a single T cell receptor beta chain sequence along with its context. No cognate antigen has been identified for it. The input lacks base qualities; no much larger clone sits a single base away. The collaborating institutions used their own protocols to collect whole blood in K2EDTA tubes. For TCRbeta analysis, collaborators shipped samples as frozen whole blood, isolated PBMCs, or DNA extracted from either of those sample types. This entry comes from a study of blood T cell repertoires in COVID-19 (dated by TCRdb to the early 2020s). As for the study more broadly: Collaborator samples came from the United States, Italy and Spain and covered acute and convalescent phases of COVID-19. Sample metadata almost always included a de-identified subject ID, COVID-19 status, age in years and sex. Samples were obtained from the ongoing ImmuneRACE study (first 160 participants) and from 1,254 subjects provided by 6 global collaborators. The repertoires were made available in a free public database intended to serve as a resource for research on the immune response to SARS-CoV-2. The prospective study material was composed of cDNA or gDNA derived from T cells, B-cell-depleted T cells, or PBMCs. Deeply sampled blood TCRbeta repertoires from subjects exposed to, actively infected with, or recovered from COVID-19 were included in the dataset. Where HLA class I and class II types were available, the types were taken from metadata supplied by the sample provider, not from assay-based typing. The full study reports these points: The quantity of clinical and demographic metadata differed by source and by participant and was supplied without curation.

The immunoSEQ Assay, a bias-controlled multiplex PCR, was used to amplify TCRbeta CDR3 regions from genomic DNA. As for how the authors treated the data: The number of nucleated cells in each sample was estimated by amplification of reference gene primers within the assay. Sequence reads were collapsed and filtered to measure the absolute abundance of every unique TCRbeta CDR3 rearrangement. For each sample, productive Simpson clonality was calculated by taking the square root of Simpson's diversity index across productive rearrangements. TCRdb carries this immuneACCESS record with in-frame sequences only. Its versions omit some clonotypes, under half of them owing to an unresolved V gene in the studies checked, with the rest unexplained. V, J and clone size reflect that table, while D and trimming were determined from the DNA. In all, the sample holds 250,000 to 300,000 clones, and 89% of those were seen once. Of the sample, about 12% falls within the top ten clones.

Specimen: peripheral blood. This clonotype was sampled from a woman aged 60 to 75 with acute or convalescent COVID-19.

The CDR3 amino acid sequence is: CAITGQIYNEQFF. The nucleotides read TGTGCCATCACCGGACAAATCTACAATGAGCAGTTCTTC. The chain is assembled from TRBV10-3 and TRBJ2-1; TRBD1 is possibly the D segment (5 matching bases). V loses 7 bases, J loses 3 bases, and the germline ends lie 10 bases apart. From cysteine to phenylalanine, the CDR3 is 13 amino acids long. Only CDR3 DNA is held: 39 bases, read in frame from base 1. Via the germline V gene, CDR1 is ENHRY and CDR2 SYGVKD.